The 12 T cell receptor beta chains reported below all come from one sample, sequenced in a study of blood T cell repertoires in COVID-19. Some clones are missing from TCRdb's copy, which holds only in-frame ones; the method was immunoSEQ multiplex PCR. The sample lists more than 120,000 clones; 88% were seen once. The sequenced sample was peripheral blood. All receptors come from a human donor in a cohort sampled during active COVID-19.

The V gene is TRBV19, the J gene TRBJ1-5; D is undetermined. Trimming stripped 2 bases from V and 1 base from J, with 9 bases between. Germline values: CDR1 LNHDA, CDR2 SQIVND (reference sequence). The CDR3 contains 15 residues. This CDR3 reads CASSITAVSNQPQHF. CDR3 DNA sequence: TGTGCCAGTAGTATAACCGCGGTCAGCAATCAGCCCCAGCATTTT.

The sample holds a few counts of this clone. This chain connects TRBV5-1 to TRBJ1-2; TRBD1 aligns across 8 bases. Germline V gene lookup returns CDR1 SGHRS and CDR2 YFSETQ. The CDR3 extends over 14 amino acids. V lost 5 bases to trimming and J lost 4 bases; unmatched junction nucleotides: 7. The CDR3 loop is CASSWTGLSYGYTF. The CDR3 nucleotides are TGCGCCAGCAGTTGGACAGGGCTCTCCTATGGCTACACCTTC.

The V call is TRBV7-9, the J call TRBJ2-5; D possibly corresponds to TRBD2 (6 bases). Trimming took off 5 bases at V and 2 bases at J, with 15 bases between the two ends. The CDR3 has 15 amino acids. Looked up from germline, CDR1 is SEHNR and CDR2 is FQNEAQ (reference sequence). The CDR3 region is CASSPRGSGQETQYF. In nucleotides, the CDR3 is TGTGCCAGCAGCCCCCGGGGTAGCGGTCAAGAGACCCAGTACTTC.

The chain recombines TRBV7-3 with TRBJ2-3; 7 bases line up with TRBD2. Losses at the gene ends were 5 bases for V and 4 bases for J; bases not matched to a gene: 0. The V gene's germline CDR1 is SGHTA and CDR2 FQGTGA. The CDR3 extends over 12 amino acids. CDR3 sequence (DNA): TGTGCCAGCAGCCGGGGGGCAGATACGCAGTATTTT. Residues: CASSRGADTQYF.

The chain joins TRBV5-1 to TRBJ1-2; D not certain. Trimming cost V 0 bases and J 4 bases, with 16 bases left between them. CDR3 length: 16 amino acids. Germline V CDR1 and CDR2: SGHRS, YFSETQ. CDR3 DNA sequence: TGCGCCAGCAGCTTGGCCTCAGCACAGAGCCCCTATGGCTACACCTTC. This translates into CASSLASAQSPYGYTF.

The sample holds a few counts of this clone. This rearrangement joins TRBV3-1 (or the pseudogene TRBV3-2) to TRBJ1-6; the D is unclear. Trimming took off 2 bases at V and 9 bases at J, with 8 bases between the two ends. This CDR3 region has 13 residues. Germline loops: CDR1 LGHDT, CDR2 YNNKEL (reference sequence). CDR3 bases: TGTGCCAGCAGCCAAAGTCCGGGTTCACCCCTCCACTTT. The encoded protein is CASSQSPGSPLHF.

The chain links TRBV29-1 to TRBJ2-5; no clear D gene. V dropped 1 base and J dropped 2 bases, with 14 bases sitting between them. This CDR3 is 15 amino acids long. Germline values: CDR1 SQVTM, CDR2 ANQGSEA. CDR3 residues: CSVEGRSPSQETQYF. CDR3 nucleotides: TGCAGCGTTGAAGGTCGGTCGCCAAGTCAAGAGACCCAGTACTTC. The full variable domain, its missing parts supplied by reference TRBV29-1 and TRBJ2-5, is SAVISQKPSRDICQRGTSLTIQCQVDSQVTMMFWYRQQPGQSLTLIATANQGSEATYESGFVIDKFPISRPNLTFSTLTVSNMSPEDSSIYLCSVEGRSPSQETQYFGPGTRLLVL.

This clone was seen once. This chain uses TRBV7-9 with TRBJ1-6, with 7 bases matching TRBD1. The CDR3 is made up of 15 amino acids. The germline V gene encodes CDR1 SEHNR and CDR2 FQNEAQ (reference sequence). The trim removed 4 bases at V and 7 bases at J, leaving 7 bases unmatched. CDR3 residues: CASSSSRGQNSPLHF. The DNA for the CDR3 is TGTGCCAGCAGCTCCTCTAGGGGACAGAATTCACCCCTCCACTTT.

This chain links TRBV10-2 with TRBJ2-5, with no clear D. Germline-derived CDR1 and CDR2 are WSHSY and SAAADI. The length of the CDR3 is 15 residues. V lost 6 bases and J lost 7, with 21 bases in between. In DNA form, the CDR3 reads TGCGCCAGCAGGGCCTCCCCGAAATCGTTTTTGACCCAGTACTTC. Translating it yields CASRASPKSFLTQYF.

CDR3 nucleotides: TGCGCCAGCAGCCACGAGCTAAAGACAGGCTACTATGGCTACACCTTC. This codes for CASSHELKTGYYGYTF. V gene TRBV4-3 combines with J gene TRBJ1-2; a weak D match, TRBD1 (6 bases). Germline CDR1 and CDR2: LGHNA and YSLEER. Trimming took 3 bases from V and 3 from J, leaving 17 bases between them. This CDR3 spans 16 amino acids.

The chain has TRBV4-1 and TRBJ2-7; 7 nucleotides match TRBD2. This CDR3 contains 16 residues. Germline V CDR1 and CDR2: MGHRA, YSYEKL. J was trimmed by 1 base and V by 1 base; bases with no gene match: 7. For the CDR3, the DNA is TGCGCCAGCAGCCAAGTGTGGCTAGCGGAGTCCTACGAGCAGTACTTC. This gives the protein CASSQVWLAESYEQYF.

With respect to this clone: In the same sample, other DNA sequences code for this CDR3. The CDR3 reads CASSVSGGYNEQFF. Here the CDR3 DNA reads TGTGCCAGCAGCGTATCCGGGGGCTACAATGAGCAGTTCTTC. The J gene is TRBJ2-1, the V gene TRBV9; the D gene is possibly TRBD2 (6 bases). The V end lost 1 base, the J end lost 3 bases, and 8 bases lay between the germline ends. The CDR3 has 14 residues. Per germline, CDR1 SGDLS and CDR2 YYNGEE.